The next 5 T cell receptor beta chains were all read from a single sample in a study of blood T cells in healthy people across ages. For the second PCR, which ran for about 6 to 11 cycles, a sample-barcoded 5' primer and a J-beta primer mix were used. MiXCR, applied by TCRdb to the 5' RACE reads, yields one record per CDR3 protein. The table lists about 1,600,000 distinct CDR3 sequences, around 42% of them singletons. Sample: blood. These receptors were obtained from a woman in her late teens or twenties in good health.

This clonotype was counted ten times or more. The chain uses TRBV4-2 and TRBJ2-1, with D possibly TRBD2 on 5 matching bases. The length of the CDR3 is 16 residues. Germline V lookup: CDR1 LGHNA, CDR2 YNFKEQ. Deletions cut 0 bases from V and 0 bases from J, with 9 bases between. CDR3 protein: CASSQESGSSYNEQFF. Here the CDR3 DNA reads TGTGCCAGCAGCCAAGAATCTGGGAGCTCCTACAATGAGCAGTTCTTC.

This clonotype has ten or more counts. The chain recombines TRBV3-1 with TRBJ2-5; D is ambiguous. The CDR3 totals 12 residues. Trimming stripped 4 bases from V and 0 bases from J, with 3 bases between. CDR1 LGHDT and CDR2 YNNKEL come from the germline V gene (reference sequence). The CDR3 DNA reads as TGTGCCAGCAGCCGTCACCAAGAGACCCAGTACTTC. It is translated as CASSRHQETQYF.

The V call is TRBV27, the J call TRBJ1-1; D is unclear. CDR1 is MNHEY, CDR2 SMNVEV, per germline (reference sequence). This CDR3 is 14 amino acids long. Trimming shortened V by 4 bases and J by 2 bases, and 11 bases separated the two germline ends. CDR3 nucleotides: TGTGCCAGCAGTTCCCGGGTCTACAACACTGAAGCTTTCTTT. Encoded protein: CASSSRVYNTEAFF.

The V call is TRBV27, the J call TRBJ2-1; unclear D gene. The germline V gene encodes CDR1 MNHEY and CDR2 SMNVEV (reference sequence). This CDR3 is 16 amino acids long. Trimming left V 5 bases short and J 7 bases short, with 21 bases between. CDR3 protein: CASSNLGDSSGNEQFF. The CDR3, as DNA: TGTGCCAGCAGTAACCTAGGTGACTCCTCTGGGAATGAGCAGTTCTTC.

The V gene is TRBV10-3, the J gene TRBJ1-2; no reliable D call. Trimming took 3 bases from V and 8 from J, leaving 16 bases between them. Germline V gives CDR1 ENHRY, CDR2 SYGVKD. This CDR3 comprises 14 residues. The CDR3: CAISDGGRTGGYTF. As DNA, the CDR3 is TGTGCCATCAGTGACGGCGGACGAACGGGGGGCTACACCTTC.